This entry concerns a single T cell receptor beta chain. As yet, its antigen is unknown. The immunoSEQ assay was version 4, run in survey mode. Libraries were prepared by immunoSEQ multiplex PCR; TCRdb keeps only in-frame clonotypes and omits some of them. The table records 44,000 or so clones, more than 85% of them present only once. The data were obtained in a study of persistence of HIV-infected CD4 T cells. Across the whole study: A couple of participants gave one leukapheresis sample; others gave up to about 180 mL blood repeatedly. The study, taken as a whole, reports: Rare CMV-responding cells carrying HIV-1 proviruses were not analyzed separately for TCR.

The length of the CDR3 is 15 residues. V shed 1 base, J shed 3 bases, and the junction held 3 bases outside the gene matches. In germline, CDR1 is SGHRS, CDR2 YFSETQ. Cells were stimulated nonspecifically with anti-CD3/anti-CD28 magnetic beads. Sorting selected CD4+ T cells upregulating both CD40 ligand and CD69. The sample consisted of CD4+ T cells sorted from PBMCs after roughly 20-hour stimulation, taken from a patient who received antiretroviral therapy. J is TRBJ2-2 and V is TRBV5-1; 7 positions agree with TRBD1. This receptor was obtained from an adult man with HIV who was CMV-seropositive. The CDR3 region has the DNA TGCGCCAGCAGCTTGCGGACAGGACACACCGGGGAGCTGTTTTTT. Protein sequence: CASSLRTGHTGELFF.